These 6 T cell receptor beta chains were sequenced from one sample in a study of cytomegalovirus exposure and HLA in healthy donors. PCR was performed using 60 Vbeta and 13 Jbeta primers. Some clones are missing from TCRdb's copy, which holds only in-frame ones; the method was immunoSEQ multiplex PCR. There are about 170,000 clones in the sample; approximately 71% occur only once, and about 1.4% lies in the top ten. The sample taken for sequencing was PBMCs. The receptors were sampled from a girl between 5 and 17 years old in good health and CMV-seronegative.

This rearrangement joins TRBV28 to TRBJ2-1; 9 bases are a match to TRBD2. V trimming: 4 bases; J trimming: 5 bases; junction bases outside the gene matches: 3. The CDR3 runs 14 residues. The germline V gene encodes CDR1 MDHEN and CDR2 SYDVKM. The CDR3 sequence is CASSSLAGDNEQFF. In DNA form, the CDR3 reads TGTGCCAGCAGTTCCTTAGCGGGGGACAATGAGCAGTTCTTC.

This clone was recorded a few times. The chain joins TRBV9 to TRBJ2-1, with 9 bases lining up with TRBD2. This CDR3 comprises 18 residues. CDR1 is SGDLS, CDR2 YYNGEE, per germline. V shed 1 base, J shed 4 bases, and the junction held 12 bases outside the gene matches. The CDR3 spells CASSVKPPSGVQYNEQFF. For the CDR3, the DNA is TGTGCCAGCAGCGTAAAACCCCCTAGCGGGGTGCAGTACAATGAGCAGTTCTTC.

The chain couples TRBV12-5 to TRBJ1-3; weak D call: TRBD1 (5 bases). Between the trimmed V and J ends, which lost 5 bases and 0 bases, there was a span of 11 bases. Germline CDR1 reads LGHNT; CDR2 reads FRNRAP. The CDR3 consists of 15 residues. The CDR3 here is CASGPTANSGNTIYF. The DNA of the CDR3 is TGTGCTAGTGGTCCGACAGCTAACTCTGGAAACACCATATATTTT. Full variable domain (missing parts from reference TRBV12-5 and TRBJ1-3): DARVTQTPRHKVTEMGQEVTMRCQPILGHNTVFWYRQTMMQGLELLAYFRNRAPLDDSGMPKDRFSAEMPDATLATLKIQPSEPRDSAVYFCASGPTANSGNTIYFGEGSWLTVV.

The J gene is TRBJ1-1, the V gene TRBV29-1, with D uncertain. The CDR3 sequence is 11 residues long. Trimming removed 5 bases from V and 3 bases from J, with 7 bases in between. The V gene's germline CDR1 is SQVTM and CDR2 ANQGSEA. CDR3 sequence (DNA): TGCAGCGTTCGGGGTGACACTGAAGCTTTCTTT. It codes for CSVRGDTEAFF.

This chain joins TRBV5-1 and TRBJ2-1, with D unclear. Per the germline V gene, CDR1 is SGHRS and CDR2 is YFSETQ. The CDR3 runs to 13 residues. The V end was cut by 6 bases, the J end by 8 bases, with 15 bases between. The CDR3 sequence is CASTPSASDEQFF. DNA of the CDR3: TGCGCCAGCACCCCGTCAGCCAGCGATGAGCAGTTCTTC.

The chain combines TRBV9 with TRBJ1-2, with 7 bases aligning to TRBD1. Losses at the gene ends were 4 bases for V and 7 bases for J; bases not matched to a gene: 10. This CDR3 region has 14 residues. Germline lookup yields CDR1 SGDLS and CDR2 YYNGEE. The CDR3 DNA sequence: TGTGCCAGCAGCCCCCAGACAGGGATTGCTGGCTACACCTTC. It encodes CASSPQTGIAGYTF.